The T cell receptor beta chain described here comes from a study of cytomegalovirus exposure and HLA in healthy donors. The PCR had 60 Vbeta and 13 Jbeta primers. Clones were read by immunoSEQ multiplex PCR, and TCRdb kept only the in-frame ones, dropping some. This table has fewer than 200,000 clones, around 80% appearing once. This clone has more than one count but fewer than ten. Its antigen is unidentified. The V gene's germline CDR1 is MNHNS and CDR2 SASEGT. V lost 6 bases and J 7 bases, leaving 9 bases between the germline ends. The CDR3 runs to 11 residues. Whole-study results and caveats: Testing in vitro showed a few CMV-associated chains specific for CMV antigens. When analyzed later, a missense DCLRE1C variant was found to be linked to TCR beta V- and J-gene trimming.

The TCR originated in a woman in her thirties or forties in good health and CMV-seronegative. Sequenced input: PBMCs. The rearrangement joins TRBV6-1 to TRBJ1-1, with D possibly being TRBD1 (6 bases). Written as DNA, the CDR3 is TGTGCCAGCAGGACAGGAATTGAAGCTTTCTTT. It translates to CASRTGIEAFF.